This T cell receptor (beta chain) was identified in a study of T-cell memory formation after mild COVID-19. Across the whole study: The TCR clusters were mostly specific to one donor. Study-level points and caveats: The study detected some responding clones in pre-infection memory, suggesting cross-reactive memory joined.

TCRdb re-called the 5' RACE reads with MiXCR, one entry per CDR3 protein. The sample contains around 300,000 distinct CDR3 sequences, approximately 19% of which appear only once. This clonotype was counted only a few times. No antigen is known for it. Germline assignment: CDR1 SGHVS and CDR2 FQNEAQ. The CDR3 length is 14 residues. The ends were cut back, 7 bases at V and 5 bases at J, with 14 bases in the middle. What was sequenced was PBMCs or a T cell subset sorted from them (not recorded which). This chain links TRBV7-8 with TRBJ2-2; D call uncertain. The source is a man between 18 and 29 years old who had mild COVID-19 (a few samples of this study predate the infection). Cell type and time point are not known. The CDR3 loop is CASTPHSGTGELFF. The CDR3 nucleotides are TGTGCCAGCACACCACATTCCGGGACCGGGGAGCTGTTTTTT.